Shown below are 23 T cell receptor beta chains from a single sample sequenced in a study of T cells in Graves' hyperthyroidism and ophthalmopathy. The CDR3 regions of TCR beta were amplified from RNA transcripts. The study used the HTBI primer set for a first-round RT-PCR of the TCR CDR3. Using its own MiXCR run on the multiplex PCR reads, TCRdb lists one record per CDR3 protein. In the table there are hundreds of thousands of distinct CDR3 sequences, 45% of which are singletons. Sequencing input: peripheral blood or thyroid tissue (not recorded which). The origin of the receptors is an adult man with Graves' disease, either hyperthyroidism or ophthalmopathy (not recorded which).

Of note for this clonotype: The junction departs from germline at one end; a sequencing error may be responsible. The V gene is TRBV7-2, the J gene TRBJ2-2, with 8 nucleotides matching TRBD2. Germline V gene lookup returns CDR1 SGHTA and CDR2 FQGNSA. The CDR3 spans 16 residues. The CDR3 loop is CASSFFAGGPTGELLF. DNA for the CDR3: TGTGCCAGCAGCTTCTTTGCGGGGGGCCCCACCGGGGAGCTGCTTTTT.

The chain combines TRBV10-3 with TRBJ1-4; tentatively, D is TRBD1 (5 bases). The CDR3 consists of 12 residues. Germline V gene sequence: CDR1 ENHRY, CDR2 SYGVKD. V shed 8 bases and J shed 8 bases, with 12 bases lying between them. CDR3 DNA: TGTGCCATCGCCCAGGGAGGGGAAAAACTGTTTTTT. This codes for CAIAQGGEKLFF.

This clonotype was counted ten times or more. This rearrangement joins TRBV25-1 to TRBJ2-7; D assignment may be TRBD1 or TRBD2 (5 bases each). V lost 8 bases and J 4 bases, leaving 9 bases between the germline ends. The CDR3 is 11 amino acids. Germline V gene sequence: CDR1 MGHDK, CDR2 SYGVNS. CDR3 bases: TGTGCCAGCGGGGACGGGTACGAGCAGTACTTC. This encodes CASGDGYEQYF.

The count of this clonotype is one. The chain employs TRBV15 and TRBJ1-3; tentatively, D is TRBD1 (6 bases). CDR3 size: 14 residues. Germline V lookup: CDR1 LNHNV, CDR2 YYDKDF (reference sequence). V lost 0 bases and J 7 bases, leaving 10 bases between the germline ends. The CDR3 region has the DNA TGTGCCACCAGCAGAGACAGGGGTACCAACACCATATATTTT. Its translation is CATSRDRGTNTIYF.

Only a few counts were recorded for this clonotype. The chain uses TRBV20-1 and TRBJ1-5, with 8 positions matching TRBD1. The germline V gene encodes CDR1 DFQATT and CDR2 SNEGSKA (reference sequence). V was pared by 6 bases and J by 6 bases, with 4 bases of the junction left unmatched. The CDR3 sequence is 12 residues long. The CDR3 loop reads CSATRGLQPQHF. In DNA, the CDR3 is TGCAGTGCGACCAGGGGGCTTCAGCCCCAGCATTTT.

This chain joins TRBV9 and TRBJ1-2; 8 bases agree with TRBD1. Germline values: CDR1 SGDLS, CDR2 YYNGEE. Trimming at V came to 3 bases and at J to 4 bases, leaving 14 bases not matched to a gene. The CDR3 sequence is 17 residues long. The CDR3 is CASSANPRDRFSYGYTF. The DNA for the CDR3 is TGTGCCAGCAGCGCAAACCCCCGGGACAGGTTCTCCTATGGCTACACCTTC.

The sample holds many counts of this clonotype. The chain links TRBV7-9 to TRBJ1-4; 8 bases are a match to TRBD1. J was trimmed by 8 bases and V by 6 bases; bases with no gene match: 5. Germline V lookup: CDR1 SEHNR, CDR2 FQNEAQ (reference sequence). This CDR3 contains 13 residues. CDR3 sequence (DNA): TGTGCCAGCAGGGACAGGGAGAACGAAAAACTGTTTTTT. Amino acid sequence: CASRDRENEKLFF.

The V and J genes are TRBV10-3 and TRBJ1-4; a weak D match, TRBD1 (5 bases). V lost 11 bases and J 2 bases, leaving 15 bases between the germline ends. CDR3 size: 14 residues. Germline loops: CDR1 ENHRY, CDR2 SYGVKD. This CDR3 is CAVLRDGTNEKLFF. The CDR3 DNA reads TGTGCCGTGCTCCGGGACGGGACTAATGAAAAACTGTTTTTT.

The CDR3 region has the DNA TGTGCCACCTGCAGGACAGGGGGGACAGAAGAGACCCAGTACTTC. Translated, it gives CATCRTGGTEETQYF. The chain joins TRBV24-1 to TRBJ2-5, with 10 nucleotides matching TRBD1. Germline V gene lookup returns CDR1 KGHDR and CDR2 SFDVKD. J gave up 3 bases and V 9 bases, and 9 bases lay outside the gene matches. There are 15 residues in the CDR3.

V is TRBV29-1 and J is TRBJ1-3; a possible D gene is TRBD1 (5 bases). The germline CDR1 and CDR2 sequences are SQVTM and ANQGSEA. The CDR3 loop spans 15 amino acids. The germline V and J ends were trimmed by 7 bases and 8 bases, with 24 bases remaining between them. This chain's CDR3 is CSALAGVAREDTIYF. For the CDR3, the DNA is TGCAGCGCCCTAGCGGGGGTGGCACGAGAAGACACCATATATTTT.

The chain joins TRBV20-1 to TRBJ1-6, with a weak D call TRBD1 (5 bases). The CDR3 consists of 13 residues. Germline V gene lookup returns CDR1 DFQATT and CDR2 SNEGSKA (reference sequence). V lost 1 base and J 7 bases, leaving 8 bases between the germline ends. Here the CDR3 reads CSARGTRNSPLHF. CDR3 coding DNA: TGCAGTGCTAGAGGGACACGGAATTCACCCCTCCACTTT.

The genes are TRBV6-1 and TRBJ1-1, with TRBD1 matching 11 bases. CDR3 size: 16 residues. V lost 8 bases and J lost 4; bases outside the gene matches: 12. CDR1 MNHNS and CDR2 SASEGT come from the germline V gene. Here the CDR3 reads CASSPLDRGPSTEAFF. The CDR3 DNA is TGTGCCAGCTCACCTCTGGACAGGGGGCCATCCACTGAAGCTTTCTTT.

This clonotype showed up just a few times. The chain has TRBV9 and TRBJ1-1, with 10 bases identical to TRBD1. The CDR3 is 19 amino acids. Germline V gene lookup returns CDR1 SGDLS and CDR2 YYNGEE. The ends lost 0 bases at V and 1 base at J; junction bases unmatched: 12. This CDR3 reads CASSVGYGGTGEENTEAFF. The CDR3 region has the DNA TGTGCCAGCAGCGTAGGTTATGGAGGGACAGGGGAAGAGAACACTGAAGCTTTCTTT.

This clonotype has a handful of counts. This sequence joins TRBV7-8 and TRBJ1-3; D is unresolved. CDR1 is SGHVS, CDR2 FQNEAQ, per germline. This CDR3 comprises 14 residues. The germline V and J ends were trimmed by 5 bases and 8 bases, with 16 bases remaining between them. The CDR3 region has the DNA TGTGCCAGCAGCCCCCGCGGGAGAAGGGACACCATATATTTT. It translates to CASSPRGRRDTIYF.

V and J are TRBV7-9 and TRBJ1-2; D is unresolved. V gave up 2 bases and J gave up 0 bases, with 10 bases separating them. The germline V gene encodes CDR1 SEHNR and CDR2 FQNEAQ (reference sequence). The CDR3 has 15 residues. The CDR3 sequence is CASSLPWDSNYGYTF. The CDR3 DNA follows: TGTGCCAGCAGCTTACCATGGGATTCTAACTATGGCTACACCTTC.

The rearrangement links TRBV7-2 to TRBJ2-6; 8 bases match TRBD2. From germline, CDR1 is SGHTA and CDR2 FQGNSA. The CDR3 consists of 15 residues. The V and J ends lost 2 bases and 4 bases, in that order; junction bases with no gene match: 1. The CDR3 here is CASSLWTSGANVLTF. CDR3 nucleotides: TGTGCCAGCAGCTTATGGACTAGCGGGGCCAACGTCCTGACTTTC.

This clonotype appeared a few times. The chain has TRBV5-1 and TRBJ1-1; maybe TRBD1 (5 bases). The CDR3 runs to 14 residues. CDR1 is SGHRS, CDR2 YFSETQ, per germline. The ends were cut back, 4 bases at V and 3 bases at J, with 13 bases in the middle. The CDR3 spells CASSPSRDHTEAFF. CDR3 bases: TGCGCCAGCAGCCCTTCCCGGGACCACACTGAAGCTTTCTTT.

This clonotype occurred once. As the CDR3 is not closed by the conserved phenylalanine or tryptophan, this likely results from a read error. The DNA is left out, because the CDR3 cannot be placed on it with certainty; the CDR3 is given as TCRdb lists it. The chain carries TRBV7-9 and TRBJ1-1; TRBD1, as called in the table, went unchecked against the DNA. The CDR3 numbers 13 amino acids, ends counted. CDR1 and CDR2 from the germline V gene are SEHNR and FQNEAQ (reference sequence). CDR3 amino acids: CASSLSSGMVASL.

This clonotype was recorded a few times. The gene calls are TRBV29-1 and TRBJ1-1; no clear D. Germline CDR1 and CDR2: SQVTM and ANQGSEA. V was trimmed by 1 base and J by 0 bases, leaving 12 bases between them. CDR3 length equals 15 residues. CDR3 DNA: TGCAGCGTTGAAGTGGCAGTCAGGTTGAACACTGAAGCTTTCTTT. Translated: CSVEVAVRLNTEAFF.

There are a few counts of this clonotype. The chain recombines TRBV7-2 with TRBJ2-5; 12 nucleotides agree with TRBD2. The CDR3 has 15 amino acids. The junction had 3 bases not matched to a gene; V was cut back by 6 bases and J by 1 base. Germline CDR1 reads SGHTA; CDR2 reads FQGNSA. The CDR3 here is CASRRLAGAQETQYF. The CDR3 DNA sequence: TGTGCCAGCAGGCGACTAGCGGGGGCCCAAGAGACCCAGTACTTC.

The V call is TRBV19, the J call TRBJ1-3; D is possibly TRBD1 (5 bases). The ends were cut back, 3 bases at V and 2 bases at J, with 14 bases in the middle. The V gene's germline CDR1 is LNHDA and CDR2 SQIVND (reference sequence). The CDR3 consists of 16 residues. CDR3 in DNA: TGTGCCAGTAGTATCGGAATCAGGGAGACTGGAAACACCATATATTTT. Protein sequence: CASSIGIRETGNTIYF.

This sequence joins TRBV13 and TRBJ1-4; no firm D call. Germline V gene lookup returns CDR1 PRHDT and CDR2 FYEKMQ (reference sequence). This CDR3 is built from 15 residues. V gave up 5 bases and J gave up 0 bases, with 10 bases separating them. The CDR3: CASSAMRPTNEKLFF. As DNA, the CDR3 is TGTGCCAGCAGCGCCATGAGGCCAACTAATGAAAAACTGTTTTTT.

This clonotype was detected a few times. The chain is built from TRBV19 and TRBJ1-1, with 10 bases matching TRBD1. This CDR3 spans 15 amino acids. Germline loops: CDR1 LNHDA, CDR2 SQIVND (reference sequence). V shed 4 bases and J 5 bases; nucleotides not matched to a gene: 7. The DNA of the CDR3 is TGTGCCAGTAGTACCCGGGACAGGGGAAGGACTGAAGCTTTCTTT. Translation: CASSTRDRGRTEAFF.